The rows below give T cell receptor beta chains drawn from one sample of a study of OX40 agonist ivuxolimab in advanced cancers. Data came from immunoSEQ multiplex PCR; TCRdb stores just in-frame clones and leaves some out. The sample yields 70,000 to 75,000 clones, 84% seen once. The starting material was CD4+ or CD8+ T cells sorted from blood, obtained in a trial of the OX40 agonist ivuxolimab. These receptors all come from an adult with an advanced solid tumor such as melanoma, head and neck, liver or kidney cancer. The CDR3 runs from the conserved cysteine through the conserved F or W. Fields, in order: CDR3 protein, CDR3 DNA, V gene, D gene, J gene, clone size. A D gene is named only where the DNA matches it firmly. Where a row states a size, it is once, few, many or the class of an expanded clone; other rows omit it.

cdr3_aa: CASSPVLDPSRRGYTF
cdr3_nt: TGTGCCAGCAGTCCGGTTCTGGACCCCTCGAGGCGAGGCTACACCTTC
v_call: TRBV27
d_call: .
j_call: TRBJ1-2
clone_size: .

cdr3_aa: CAISDYTGNEKLFF
cdr3_nt: TGTGCCATCAGCGACTATACAGGGAATGAAAAACTGTTTTTT
v_call: TRBV10-3
d_call: .
j_call: TRBJ1-4
clone_size: .

cdr3_aa: CASSYKTGEQYF
cdr3_nt: TGTGCCAGCAGTTACAAAACAGGGGAGCAGTACTTC
v_call: TRBV6-5
d_call: .
j_call: TRBJ2-7
clone_size: .

cdr3_aa: CASSLLMNTEAFF
cdr3_nt: TGTGCCAGCAGCCTACTGATGAACACTGAAGCTTTCTTT
v_call: TRBV11-3
d_call: .
j_call: TRBJ1-1
clone_size: once

cdr3_aa: CASSLVDNQVDTQYF
cdr3_nt: TGCGCCAGCAGCTTGGTGGACAATCAGGTAGATACGCAGTATTTT
v_call: TRBV5-1
d_call: .
j_call: TRBJ2-3
clone_size: .

cdr3_aa: CASSPRSAGGKETQYF
cdr3_nt: TGTGCCAGCTCACCACGAAGTGCAGGGGGTAAGGAGACCCAGTACTTC
v_call: TRBV18
d_call: TRBD1
j_call: TRBJ2-5
clone_size: .

cdr3_aa: CASSGTSGGNNEQFF
cdr3_nt: TGTGCCAGCAGCGGGACTAGCGGGGGTAATAATGAGCAGTTCTTC
v_call: TRBV5-6
d_call: TRBD2
j_call: TRBJ2-1
clone_size: .

cdr3_aa: CASSLAAMGDTQYF
cdr3_nt: TGTGCCAGCAGCTTAGCGGCCATGGGGGATACGCAGTATTTT
v_call: TRBV11-3
d_call: .
j_call: TRBJ2-3
clone_size: .

cdr3_aa: CASSYQPDFTDTQYF
cdr3_nt: TGTGCCAGCAGTTACCAACCGGACTTCACAGATACGCAGTATTTT
v_call: TRBV6-5
d_call: .
j_call: TRBJ2-3
clone_size: .

cdr3_aa: CASSYQGSGGTDTQYF
cdr3_nt: TGTGCCAGCAGTTACCAGGGATCGGGGGGCACAGATACGCAGTATTTT
v_call: TRBV6-5
d_call: .
j_call: TRBJ2-3
clone_size: .

cdr3_aa: CASSLGPSYTGELFF
cdr3_nt: TGCGCCAGCAGCTTGGGGCCGTCGTACACCGGGGAGCTGTTTTTT
v_call: TRBV5-1
d_call: .
j_call: TRBJ2-2
clone_size: .

cdr3_aa: CASSQTLYTEAFF
cdr3_nt: TGCGCCAGCAGCCAAACCCTTTACACTGAAGCTTTCTTT
v_call: TRBV4-3
d_call: .
j_call: TRBJ1-1
clone_size: .

cdr3_aa: CASSRRGNTEAFF
cdr3_nt: TGTGCCAGCAGCCGCAGGGGGAACACTGAAGCTTTCTTT
v_call: TRBV6-5
d_call: .
j_call: TRBJ1-1
clone_size: .

cdr3_aa: CASSTGHAYEQYF
cdr3_nt: TGTGCCAGCAGCACCGGACATGCGTACGAGCAGTACTTC
v_call: TRBV21-1
d_call: .
j_call: TRBJ2-7
clone_size: .

cdr3_aa: CASSAQGGIAGELFF
cdr3_nt: TGTGCCAGCAGCGCACAGGGGGGAATCGCCGGGGAGCTGTTTTTT
v_call: TRBV6-4
d_call: TRBD1
j_call: TRBJ2-2
clone_size: .

cdr3_aa: CASSLEAAVTSPLHF
cdr3_nt: TGTGCCAGCAGCTTAGAGGCAGCGGTGACATCACCCCTCCACTTT
v_call: TRBV7-2
d_call: .
j_call: TRBJ1-6
clone_size: .

cdr3_aa: CASRRASDRGGNYGYTF
cdr3_nt: TGCGCCAGCAGACGCGCGAGTGACAGGGGCGGGAACTATGGCTACACCTTC
v_call: TRBV5-1
d_call: TRBD1
j_call: TRBJ1-2
clone_size: .

cdr3_aa: CASSLVVNTEAFF
cdr3_nt: TGTGCCAGCAGCTTAGTCGTGAACACTGAAGCTTTCTTT
v_call: TRBV7-2
d_call: .
j_call: TRBJ1-1
clone_size: .

cdr3_aa: CASSGDYGYTF
cdr3_nt: TGTGCCAGCAGCGGAGACTATGGCTACACCTTC
v_call: TRBV2
d_call: .
j_call: TRBJ1-2
clone_size: once

cdr3_aa: CASSRARDTIYF
cdr3_nt: TGTGCCAGCAGCCGCGCCCGGGACACCATATATTTT
v_call: TRBV7-9
d_call: .
j_call: TRBJ1-3
clone_size: .

cdr3_aa: CASSIGTVYQPQHF
cdr3_nt: TGTGCCAGTAGTATAGGGACAGTTTATCAGCCCCAGCATTTT
v_call: TRBV19
d_call: .
j_call: TRBJ1-5
clone_size: .

cdr3_aa: CASSLSPGGGTYEQYF
cdr3_nt: TGTGCCAGCAGTTTAAGCCCTGGGGGGGGGACGTACGAGCAGTACTTC
v_call: TRBV27
d_call: TRBD2
j_call: TRBJ2-7
clone_size: .

cdr3_aa: CASSSGTGLSSPLHF
cdr3_nt: TGCGCCAGCAGCTCGGGGACAGGGCTAAGTTCACCCCTCCACTTT
v_call: TRBV5-1
d_call: TRBD1
j_call: TRBJ1-6
clone_size: .

cdr3_aa: CASSQDVSGGADTQYF
cdr3_nt: TGCGCCAGCAGCCAGGACGTTAGCGGGGGGGCAGATACGCAGTATTTT
v_call: TRBV4-3
d_call: TRBD2
j_call: TRBJ2-3
clone_size: .

cdr3_aa: CASSRTSYNEQFF
cdr3_nt: TGTGCCAGCAGTCGGACCTCCTACAATGAGCAGTTCTTC
v_call: TRBV11-3
d_call: .
j_call: TRBJ2-1
clone_size: .

cdr3_aa: CASSLQTSGLGTEAFF
cdr3_nt: TGTGCCAGCAGCCTCCAAACGTCTGGTTTGGGCACTGAAGCTTTCTTT
v_call: TRBV14
d_call: .
j_call: TRBJ1-1
clone_size: .

cdr3_aa: CASSPQVGLAGGAYEQYF
cdr3_nt: TGTGCCAGCAGCCCCCAAGTGGGACTAGCGGGGGGAGCCTACGAGCAGTACTTC
v_call: TRBV9
d_call: TRBD2
j_call: TRBJ2-7
clone_size: .

cdr3_aa: CASSQTLGQGGHTF
cdr3_nt: TGCGCCAGCAGCCAAACTTTGGGACAGGGCGGCCACACCTTC
v_call: TRBV4-3
d_call: TRBD1
j_call: TRBJ1-2
clone_size: .

cdr3_aa: CSVFPIGGSGANVLTF
cdr3_nt: TGCAGCGTTTTCCCGATAGGGGGCTCTGGGGCCAACGTCCTGACTTTC
v_call: TRBV29-1
d_call: .
j_call: TRBJ2-6
clone_size: few

cdr3_aa: CASSPPYSNQPQHF
cdr3_nt: TGCGCCAGCAGCCCCCCATATAGCAATCAGCCCCAGCATTTT
v_call: TRBV4-1
d_call: .
j_call: TRBJ1-5
clone_size: .

cdr3_aa: CASSGTGGLGKGNEQFF
cdr3_nt: TGTGCCAGTAGTGGGACAGGGGGATTGGGGAAGGGCAATGAGCAGTTCTTC
v_call: TRBV19
d_call: TRBD1
j_call: TRBJ2-1
clone_size: .

cdr3_aa: CASSRLAVREETQYF
cdr3_nt: TGTGCCAGCTCACGACTAGCTGTCAGGGAGGAGACCCAGTACTTC
v_call: TRBV2
d_call: TRBD2
j_call: TRBJ2-5
clone_size: .

cdr3_aa: CASKGGTYEQYF
cdr3_nt: TGTGCCAGCAAAGGAGGGACCTACGAGCAGTACTTC
v_call: TRBV25-1
d_call: .
j_call: TRBJ2-7
clone_size: .

cdr3_aa: CASSNDRVETEAFF
cdr3_nt: TGCGCCAGCAGCAACGACAGGGTCGAGACTGAAGCTTTCTTT
v_call: TRBV5-1
d_call: TRBD1
j_call: TRBJ1-1
clone_size: .

cdr3_aa: CASSLETNEKLFF
cdr3_nt: TGTGCCAGCAGCTTGGAAACAAATGAAAAACTGTTTTTT
v_call: TRBV5-8
d_call: .
j_call: TRBJ1-4
clone_size: .

cdr3_aa: CASSFGQRDTDTQYF
cdr3_nt: TGTGCCAGCAGCTTTGGTCAGCGGGACACAGATACGCAGTATTTT
v_call: TRBV11-2
d_call: TRBD2
j_call: TRBJ2-3
clone_size: .

cdr3_aa: CASSSGAYNEQFF
cdr3_nt: TGTGCCAGCAGTAGCGGGGCGTACAATGAGCAGTTCTTC
v_call: TRBV28
d_call: TRBD2
j_call: TRBJ2-1
clone_size: once

cdr3_aa: CASSGWGTPSGNTIYF
cdr3_nt: TGTGCCAGCAGTGGCTGGGGGACCCCCTCTGGAAACACCATATATTTT
v_call: TRBV6-1
d_call: .
j_call: TRBJ1-3
clone_size: .

cdr3_aa: CASSLDPGGSNEKLFF
cdr3_nt: TGCGCCAGCAGCTTGGATCCCGGGGGCTCAAATGAAAAACTGTTTTTT
v_call: TRBV5-1
d_call: .
j_call: TRBJ1-4
clone_size: .

cdr3_aa: CASSLTGTDTQYF
cdr3_nt: TGTGCCAGCAGTTTAACTGGCACAGATACGCAGTATTTT
v_call: TRBV7-3
d_call: .
j_call: TRBJ2-3
clone_size: .

cdr3_aa: CASSSRQGGEAFF
cdr3_nt: TGTGCCAGCAGCTCACGACAGGGAGGTGAAGCTTTCTTT
v_call: TRBV5-8
d_call: TRBD1
j_call: TRBJ1-1
clone_size: .

cdr3_aa: CASGLRQAVRTGNTIYF
cdr3_nt: TGTGCTAGTGGTTTGAGGCAGGCCGTACGAACTGGAAACACCATATATTTT
v_call: TRBV12-5
d_call: .
j_call: TRBJ1-3
clone_size: .

cdr3_aa: CASSPGTRFEETQYF
cdr3_nt: TGTGCCAGCTCACCTGGGACAAGGTTCGAAGAGACCCAGTACTTC
v_call: TRBV18
d_call: .
j_call: TRBJ2-5
clone_size: .

cdr3_aa: CASSFRQGWMNTEAFF
cdr3_nt: TGTGCCAGCAGCTTTAGACAGGGGTGGATGAACACTGAAGCTTTCTTT
v_call: TRBV7-2
d_call: TRBD1
j_call: TRBJ1-1
clone_size: .

cdr3_aa: CASSSGGQGYGYTF
cdr3_nt: TGTGCCAGCAGTTCAGGAGGGCAGGGTTATGGCTACACCTTC
v_call: TRBV28
d_call: .
j_call: TRBJ1-2
clone_size: .

cdr3_aa: CASNLGDRGDTQYF
cdr3_nt: TGTGCCAGCAACCTCGGGGACCGTGGAGATACGCAGTATTTT
v_call: TRBV11-1
d_call: .
j_call: TRBJ2-3
clone_size: .

cdr3_aa: CASTGLDRDYNSPLHF
cdr3_nt: TGTGCCAGCACCGGCTTGGACAGGGATTATAATTCACCCCTCCACTTT
v_call: TRBV27
d_call: TRBD1
j_call: TRBJ1-6
clone_size: .

cdr3_aa: CASSDRTGVDYGYTF
cdr3_nt: TGTGCCAGCAGCGACCGGACAGGGGTCGACTATGGCTACACCTTC
v_call: TRBV5-4
d_call: TRBD1
j_call: TRBJ1-2
clone_size: .

cdr3_aa: CASSHGWGNTEAFF
cdr3_nt: TGTGCCAGCAGCCATGGGTGGGGGAACACTGAAGCTTTCTTT
v_call: TRBV7-9
d_call: .
j_call: TRBJ1-1
clone_size: once

cdr3_aa: CASSYRGGTDTQYF
cdr3_nt: TGTGCCAGCAGTTATCGGGGCGGGACAGATACGCAGTATTTT
v_call: TRBV6-5
d_call: .
j_call: TRBJ2-3
clone_size: .